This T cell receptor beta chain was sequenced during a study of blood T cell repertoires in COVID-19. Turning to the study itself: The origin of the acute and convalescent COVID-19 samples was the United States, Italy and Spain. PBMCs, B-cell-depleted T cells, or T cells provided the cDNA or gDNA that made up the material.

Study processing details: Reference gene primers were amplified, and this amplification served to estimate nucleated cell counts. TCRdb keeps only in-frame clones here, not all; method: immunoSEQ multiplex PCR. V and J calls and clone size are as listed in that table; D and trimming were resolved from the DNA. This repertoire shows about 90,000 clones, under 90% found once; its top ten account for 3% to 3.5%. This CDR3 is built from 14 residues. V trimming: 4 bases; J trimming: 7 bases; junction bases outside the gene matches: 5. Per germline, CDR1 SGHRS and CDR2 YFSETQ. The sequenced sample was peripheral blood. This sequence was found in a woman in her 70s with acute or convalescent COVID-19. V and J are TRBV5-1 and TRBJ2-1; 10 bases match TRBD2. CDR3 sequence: CASSPRTSGNEQFF. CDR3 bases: TGCGCCAGCAGCCCAAGGACTAGCGGTAATGAGCAGTTCTTC.